These 18 T cell receptor beta chains were sequenced from one sample in a study of vaccination effects on CD4 cells after COVID-19. TCRdb's copy holds only in-frame clones and misses some; the assay was immunoSEQ multiplex PCR. The profile covers tens of thousands of clones, with roughly four fifths appearing a single time and approximately 2.6% taken by the ten largest. These TCRs' antigens remain unknown. Sequencing followed a ViraFEST assay step that expanded antigen-specific CD4+ T cells with viral peptide pools. At the end of around 11 days of culture, CD4+ T cells were isolated. All vaccine recipients tested negative for nucleocapsid antibodies and had never contracted SARS-CoV-2 infection. Specimen: CD4+ T cells from PBMCs cultured with HCoV-NL63 spike peptides, collected before COVID-19 vaccination. These receptors were taken from a human donor who received a COVID-19 vaccine.

This clone was detected once. The chain combines TRBV7-3 with TRBJ2-5; possible D gene TRBD1, 6 bases. Germline V gene lookup returns CDR1 SGHTA and CDR2 FQGTGA. This CDR3 has 13 residues. Deletions cut 2 bases from V and 3 bases from J, with 7 bases between. The CDR3 loop reads CASSLSGEETQYF. The CDR3 region has the DNA TGTGCCAGCAGCTTATCAGGGGAAGAGACCCAGTACTTC. The full variable domain, its missing parts supplied by reference TRBV7-3 and TRBJ2-5, is GAGVSQTPSNKVTEKGKYVELRCDPISGHTALYWYRQSLGQGPEFLIYFQGTGAADDSGLPNDRFFAVRPEGSVSTLKIQRTERGDSAVYLCASSLSGEETQYFGPGTRLLVL.

In this sample, this clone turned up once. The rearrangement joins TRBV19 to TRBJ2-2, with a possible D match to TRBD1 (6 bases). Germline CDR1 LNHDA, CDR2 SQIVND (reference sequence). This CDR3 is 17 amino acids long. Trimming cost V 1 base and J 4 bases, with 16 bases left between them. The CDR3: CASSIGFWQGSTGELFF. Here the CDR3 DNA reads TGTGCCAGTAGTATAGGGTTCTGGCAGGGGAGCACCGGGGAGCTGTTTTTT.

V is TRBV4-2 and J is TRBJ1-1; 7 bases line up with TRBD1. The CDR3 sequence is 14 residues long. Per the germline V gene, CDR1 is LGHNA and CDR2 is YNFKEQ. V was clipped by 2 bases and J by 10 bases; unmatched bases: 10. The CDR3 bases are TGTGCCAGCAGCCAAATCGACAGGGAGCGTATAGCTTTCTTT. Translation: CASSQIDRERIAFF.

The rearrangement links TRBV7-3 to TRBJ2-5; D ambiguous. The CDR3 covers 13 residues. Germline V CDR1 and CDR2: SGHTA, FQGTGA. V gave up 2 bases and J gave up 5 bases, with 9 bases separating them. This CDR3 reads CASSLFTQETQYF. CDR3 nucleotide sequence: TGTGCCAGCAGCTTATTCACTCAGGAGACCCAGTACTTC.

The gene calls are TRBV27 and TRBJ2-3; D perhaps matches TRBD2 (5 bases). In germline, CDR1 is MNHEY, CDR2 SMNVEV (reference sequence). CDR3 length: 15 residues. Trimming took 3 bases from V and 5 from J, leaving 15 bases between them. The CDR3 loop is CASSFSLRGGDTQYF. The CDR3 DNA sequence: TGTGCCAGCAGTTTCTCTCTTCGGGGTGGAGATACGCAGTATTTT.

V and J are TRBV7-9 and TRBJ1-1, with TRBD1 as a possible D gene (6 bases). The CDR3 consists of 16 residues. V was cut by 5 bases and J by 0 bases, with 16 bases left in between. Germline CDR1 is SEHNR and CDR2 is FQNEAQ (reference sequence). Here the CDR3 DNA reads TGTGCCAGCAGCGAAACAGGGTATGGGATGAACACTGAAGCTTTCTTT. This encodes CASSETGYGMNTEAFF.

CDR3 DNA sequence: TGTGCCAGTAGTATACGAGGACAGGGGAATGAAAAACTGTTTTTT. Its translation is CASSIRGQGNEKLFF. The chain is built from TRBV19 and TRBJ1-4, with 9 bases aligning to TRBD1. J was trimmed by 5 bases and V by 2 bases; bases with no gene match: 3. Germline lookup yields CDR1 LNHDA and CDR2 SQIVND (reference sequence). The CDR3 has 15 residues.

The chain joins TRBV19 to TRBJ1-6, with a possible D match to TRBD1 (5 bases). Germline values: CDR1 LNHDA, CDR2 SQIVND (reference sequence). CDR3 length: 14 amino acids. The germline V and J ends were trimmed by 11 bases and 5 bases, with 16 bases remaining between them. The CDR3 coding sequence is TGTGCCTCCCGTGGGGGGACCAATAATTCACCCCTCCACTTT. Amino acids: CASRGGTNNSPLHF.

This chain joins TRBV6-6 and TRBJ2-7; 9 bases are a match to TRBD1. The CDR3 contains 12 residues. CDR1 MNHNY and CDR2 SVGAGI come from the germline V gene (reference sequence). The J segment lost 4 bases and the V segment lost 5 bases, leaving 0 bases of the junction unmatched. The CDR3 region is CASSDRGYEQYV. CDR3 bases: TGTGCCAGCAGTGACAGGGGGTACGAGCAGTACGTC.

This chain links TRBV19 with TRBJ1-5, with D unclear. Germline lookup yields CDR1 LNHDA and CDR2 SQIVND (reference sequence). The length of the CDR3 is 15 residues. Trimming stripped 4 bases from V and 5 bases from J, with 15 bases between. The DNA for the CDR3 is TGTGCCAGTAGTAAAGGGCCAGAGCTTTATCAGCCCCAGCATTTT. Residues: CASSKGPELYQPQHF.

This clone was picked up one time. The J gene is TRBJ2-1, the V gene TRBV9, with 9 bases lining up with TRBD1. The CDR3 is 15 amino acids. Germline CDR1 reads SGDLS; CDR2 reads YYNGEE. With 0 bases clipped from V and 4 bases from J, the junction kept 2 bases outside the gene matches. The CDR3 nucleotides read TGTGCCAGCAGCGTAGACGGGACAGGGTACAATGAGCAGTTCTTC. Protein product: CASSVDGTGYNEQFF.

The chain has TRBV19 and TRBJ2-1; 9 bases are a match to TRBD2. J lost 1 base, V lost 4 bases, and 5 bases had no gene match. Per the germline V gene, CDR1 is LNHDA and CDR2 is SQIVND (reference sequence). CDR3 length equals 16 residues. For the CDR3, the DNA is TGTGCCAGTAGTAGGGCGGGGGGGGATTCCTACAATGAGCAGTTCTTC. It yields the protein CASSRAGGDSYNEQFF.

In regard to this clone: This CDR3 is also generated by other DNA sequences in the sample. The rearrangement links TRBV9 to TRBJ1-1; possible D gene TRBD1, 6 bases. In germline, CDR1 is SGDLS, CDR2 YYNGEE. CDR3 size: 15 residues. Trimming stripped 0 bases from V and 5 bases from J, with 14 bases between. The CDR3: CASSVARGAPTEAFF. The CDR3 nucleotides read TGTGCCAGCAGCGTAGCTCGGGGGGCGCCGACTGAAGCTTTCTTT.

CDR3 DNA: TGCGCCAGCAGCCGCAACGGCGAAAACACCGGGGAGCTGTTTTTT. Translating gives CASSRNGENTGELFF. The chain is built from TRBV5-1 and TRBJ2-2; D gene uncertain. In germline, CDR1 is SGHRS, CDR2 YFSETQ. The CDR3 is 15 residues long. V gave up 4 bases and J gave up 2 bases, with 12 bases separating them.

V and J are TRBV27 and TRBJ1-6, with D possibly being TRBD1 (5 bases). The V gene's germline CDR1 is MNHEY and CDR2 SMNVEV (reference sequence). The CDR3 is 19 amino acids. V was pared by 0 bases and J by 3 bases, with 18 bases between. The CDR3 DNA reads TGTGCCAGCAGTTTATCGGGACCGGGGCCGAGTGTCTATAATTCACCCCTCCACTTT. Its protein product is CASSLSGPGPSVYNSPLHF.

V gene TRBV30 combines with J gene TRBJ1-1; tentative D call: TRBD1 (5 bases). In germline, CDR1 is GTSNPN, CDR2 SVGIG (reference sequence). With 3 bases removed from V and 8 bases from J, the gap between germline ends came to 19 bases. The CDR3 spans 14 residues. CDR3 in DNA: TGTGCCTGGAGGGGGCCCGGCCCCGTTAAAGAAGCTTTCTTT. It is translated as CAWRGPGPVKEAFF.

This clone was detected only once. The J gene is TRBJ2-1, the V gene TRBV6-4, with D possibly TRBD1 on 6 matching bases. Germline CDR1 is MRHNA and CDR2 is SNTAGT. V was trimmed by 4 bases and J by 14 bases, leaving 18 bases between them. The CDR3 runs 13 residues. The CDR3 here is CASSASTGSFKFF. CDR3 coding DNA: TGTGCCAGCAGTGCCAGTACAGGGTCTTTCAAGTTCTTC.

A single count supports this clone. V is TRBV5-6 and J is TRBJ2-3, with D possibly being TRBD2 (5 bases). Germline V CDR1 and CDR2: SGHDT, YYEEEE. V lost 4 bases, J lost 4 bases, and 13 bases lay in between. There are 14 residues in the CDR3. The CDR3 DNA follows: TGTGCCAGCAGCCGAAGCCCCGGGGCAGATACGCAGTATTTT. This encodes CASSRSPGADTQYF.